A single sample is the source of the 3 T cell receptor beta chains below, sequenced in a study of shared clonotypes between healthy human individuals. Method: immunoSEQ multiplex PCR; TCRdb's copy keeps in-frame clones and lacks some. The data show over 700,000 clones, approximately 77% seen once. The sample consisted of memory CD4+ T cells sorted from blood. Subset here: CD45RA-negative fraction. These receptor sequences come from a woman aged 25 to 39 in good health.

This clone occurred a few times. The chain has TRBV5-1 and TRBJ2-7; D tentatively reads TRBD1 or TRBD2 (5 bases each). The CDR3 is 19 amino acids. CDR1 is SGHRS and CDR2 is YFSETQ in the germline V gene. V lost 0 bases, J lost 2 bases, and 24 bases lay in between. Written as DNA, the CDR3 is TGCGCCAGCAGCTTGGAAGCGCTCTACCCCGGGACGGAAACCTACGAGCAGTACTTC. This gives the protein CASSLEALYPGTETYEQYF. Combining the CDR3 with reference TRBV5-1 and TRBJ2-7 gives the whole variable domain KAGVTQTPRYLIKTRGQQVTLSCSPISGHRSVSWYQQTPGQGLQFLFEYFSETQRNKGNFPGRFSGRQFSNSRSEMNVSTLELGDSALYLCASSLEALYPGTETYEQYFGPGTRLTVT.

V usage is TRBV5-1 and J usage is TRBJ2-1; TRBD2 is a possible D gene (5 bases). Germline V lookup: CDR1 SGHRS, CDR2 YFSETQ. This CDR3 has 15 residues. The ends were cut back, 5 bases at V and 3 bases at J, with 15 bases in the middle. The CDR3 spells CASRDTVGDYNEQFF. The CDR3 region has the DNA TGCGCCAGCAGGGATACCGTGGGAGACTACAATGAGCAGTTCTTC.

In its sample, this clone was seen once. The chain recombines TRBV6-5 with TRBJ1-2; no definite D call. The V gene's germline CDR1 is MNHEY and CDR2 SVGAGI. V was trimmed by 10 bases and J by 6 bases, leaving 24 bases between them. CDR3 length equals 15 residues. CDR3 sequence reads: CATPSRPPRSDGYTF. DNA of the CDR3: TGTGCCACCCCCTCGAGACCCCCCAGGTCCGATGGCTACACCTTC.